These 5 T cell receptor beta chains originate from one sample sequenced in a study of control samples from healthy donors and cancer patients. Produced via immunoSEQ multiplex PCR; TCRdb's table is partial and in-frame only. The data contain fewer than 65,000 clones, roughly 80% of them seen just once; the ten biggest clones take up about a tenth. The sample taken for sequencing was blood. These receptors were taken from a man in his 70s in good health.

J is TRBJ2-1 and V is TRBV4-1; TRBD2 aligns across 15 bases. The CDR3 consists of 18 residues. V was pared by 5 bases and J by 7 bases, with 12 bases of the junction left unmatched. The germline CDR1 and CDR2 sequences are MGHRA and YSYEKL. The CDR3 sequence: CASSSGLAGGPRRNEQFF. CDR3 DNA: TGCGCCAGCAGCTCCGGACTAGCGGGAGGGCCCAGACGGAATGAGCAGTTCTTC.

The rearrangement joins TRBV28 to TRBJ1-6, with D perhaps TRBD1 (5 bases). Trimming removed 4 bases at V and 10 bases at J, with 17 bases between. This CDR3 has 15 residues. The germline V gene has CDR1 MDHEN and CDR2 SYDVKM. CDR3 residues: CASSSLGAGRSPLHF. CDR3 nucleotides: TGTGCCAGCAGTTCCCTAGGGGCAGGGCGGTCACCCCTCCACTTT.

The J gene is TRBJ1-5, the V gene TRBV27; 10 bases match TRBD1. The germline gives CDR1 MNHEY, CDR2 SMNVEV (reference sequence). The length of the CDR3 is 15 residues. Germline trimming cut 0 bases from V and 11 bases from J; bases unmatched to any gene: 7. The DNA for the CDR3 is TGTGCCAGCAGTTTATCGGGGACAGGGGTCCGGACCCAGCATTTT. This sequence encodes CASSLSGTGVRTQHF.

The genes are TRBV3-1 (or the pseudogene TRBV3-2) and TRBJ2-4, with a tentative D call TRBD2 (6 bases). V was trimmed by 3 bases and J by 6 bases, leaving 15 bases between them. CDR3 size: 15 residues. Germline loops: CDR1 LGHDT, CDR2 YNNKEL (reference sequence). Here the CDR3 DNA reads TGTGCCAGCAGCCATCACGGGGGTTCGGTAAACATTCAGTACTTC. This codes for CASSHHGGSVNIQYF.

CDR3 sequence (DNA): TGTGCCAGCAGCTTTTCCAGACAGGGGGCAGGCTACACCTTC. Translation gives CASSFSRQGAGYTF. The chain has TRBV5-4 and TRBJ1-2; TRBD1 aligns across 10 bases. V was pared by 2 bases and J by 8 bases, with 6 bases of the junction left unmatched. CDR1 is SGHNT and CDR2 is YYREEE in the germline V gene (reference sequence). The length of the CDR3 is 14 residues.